Each of the 2 T cell receptor beta chains below was sequenced from the same sample in a study of control samples from healthy donors and cancer patients. Profiled with immunoSEQ multiplex PCR; TCRdb holds only in-frame clones, not every one. The data show about 120,000 clones, 85% to 95% seen once. The sample was blood. Receptor source: a man under 40 in good health.

J is TRBJ2-5 and V is TRBV30; D ambiguous. The V gene lost 2 bases and the J gene lost 5 bases, with 6 bases spanning the gap. Germline CDR1 and CDR2: GTSNPN and SVGIG (reference sequence). CDR3 length: 11 residues. CDR3 region: CAWSFSETQYF. The DNA for the CDR3 is TGTGCCTGGAGTTTTAGTGAGACCCAGTACTTC.

Comment on this clone: In the same sample, other DNA sequences code for this CDR3. The genes are TRBV5-6 and TRBJ1-5, with D hard to call. The germline V gene encodes CDR1 SGHDT and CDR2 YYEEEE. This CDR3 is built from 12 residues. Trimming pared 4 bases from V and 4 bases from J, leaving 6 bases between. CDR3 in amino acids: CASSLGNQPQHF. Here the CDR3 DNA reads TGTGCCAGCAGCCTGGGGAATCAGCCCCAGCATTTT.